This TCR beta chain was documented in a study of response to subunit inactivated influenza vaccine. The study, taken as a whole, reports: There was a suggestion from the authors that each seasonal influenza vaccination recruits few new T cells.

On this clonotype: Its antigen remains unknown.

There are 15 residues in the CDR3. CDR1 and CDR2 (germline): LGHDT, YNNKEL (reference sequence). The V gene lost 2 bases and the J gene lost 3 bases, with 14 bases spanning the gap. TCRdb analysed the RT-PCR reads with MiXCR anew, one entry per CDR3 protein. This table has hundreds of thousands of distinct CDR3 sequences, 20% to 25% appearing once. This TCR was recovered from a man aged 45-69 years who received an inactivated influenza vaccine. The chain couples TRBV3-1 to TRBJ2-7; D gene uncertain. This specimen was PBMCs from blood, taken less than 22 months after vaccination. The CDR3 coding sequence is TGTGCCAGCAGCCAACAAGGAGTGACGGGCTACGAGCAGTACTTC. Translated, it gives CASSQQGVTGYEQYF.